The T cell receptor beta chain under discussion was sequenced for a study of T cell responses to AZD1222 COVID-19 vaccine. This CDR3 has 13 residues. The V gene lost 5 bases and the J gene lost 7 bases, with 9 bases spanning the gap. Clones were read by immunoSEQ multiplex PCR, and TCRdb kept only the in-frame ones, dropping some. The table includes 200,000 or so clones, approximately 93% detected once. The source of this sequence is an adult who received the AZD1222 COVID-19 vaccine. V gene TRBV12-3 or TRBV12-4 combines with J gene TRBJ1-6, with a weak D call TRBD1 (5 bases). Sequencing used peripheral blood, obtained 28 days after the second AZD1222 dose. The CDR3 bases are TGTGCCAGCAGTCCAAGACAGAATTCACCCCTCCACTTT. Translation gives CASSPRQNSPLHF.